These 22 T cell receptor beta chains originate from one sample sequenced in a study of blood T cell repertoires in COVID-19. The table came from immunoSEQ multiplex PCR; TCRdb's copy has only in-frame clones and leaves some out. The data show some 68,000 clones, over 75% seen once. What was sequenced was peripheral blood. The receptors shown here come from a man aged 45-65 years with acute or convalescent COVID-19.

The chain combines TRBV25-1 with TRBJ2-1; 7 bases are a match to TRBD2. V lost 9 bases to trimming and J lost 3 bases; unmatched junction nucleotides: 11. Per the germline V gene, CDR1 is MGHDK and CDR2 is SYGVNS. The CDR3 consists of 15 residues. CDR3 protein: CASGGAGDYYNEQFF. In DNA form, the CDR3 reads TGTGCCAGTGGTGGGGCCGGGGACTACTACAATGAGCAGTTCTTC.

This chain's CDR3 is CASSPRTSYNSPLHF. The CDR3 DNA reads TGTGCCAGCAGCCCCAGGACAAGCTATAATTCACCCCTCCACTTT. The chain joins TRBV11-2 to TRBJ1-6, with a weak D call TRBD1 (5 bases). The CDR3 contains 15 residues. Trimming removed 5 bases from V and 3 bases from J, with 11 bases in between. Per the germline V gene, CDR1 is SGHAT and CDR2 is FQNNGV.

The gene calls are TRBV28 and TRBJ1-5; maybe TRBD1 (5 bases). The CDR3 spans 15 residues. V dropped 6 bases and J dropped 6 bases, with 18 bases sitting between them. Germline-derived CDR1 and CDR2 are MDHEN and SYDVKM. The CDR3 spells CASSHRAGNRQPQHF. The CDR3 DNA is TGTGCCAGCAGCCATCGGGCAGGGAATCGTCAGCCCCAGCATTTT. The full variable domain, with the rest looked up from reference TRBV28 and TRBJ1-5, is DVKVTQSSRYLVKRTGEKVFLECVQDMDHENMFWYRQDPGLGLRLIYFSYDVKMKEKGDIPEGYSVSREKKERFSLILESASTNQTSMYLCASSHRAGNRQPQHFGDGTRLSIL.

V is TRBV7-6 and J is TRBJ2-1; 9 positions match TRBD1. Germline values: CDR1 SGHVS, CDR2 FNYEAQ. The CDR3 covers 18 residues. The ends lost 1 base at V and 2 bases at J; junction bases unmatched: 9. In DNA, the CDR3 is TGTGCCAGCAGCTTAGTAGGGGGGGGACAGGGCGCCTACAATGAGCAGTTCTTC. This sequence encodes CASSLVGGGQGAYNEQFF.

The chain carries TRBV20-1 and TRBJ1-1; TRBD1 aligns across 9 bases. The CDR3 totals 14 residues. The V and J ends lost 3 bases and 6 bases, in that order; junction bases with no gene match: 8. The germline V gene has CDR1 DFQATT and CDR2 SNEGSKA (reference sequence). In DNA form, the CDR3 reads TGCAGTGCTAGTGGCGAACAGGGGGCCGCTGAAGCTTTCTTT. It encodes CSASGEQGAAEAFF.

V is TRBV3-1 (or the pseudogene TRBV3-2) and J is TRBJ2-3; unclear D gene. The CDR3 has 13 residues. The germline V gene has CDR1 LGHDT and CDR2 YNNKEL (reference sequence). V shed 8 bases and J shed 0 bases, with 9 bases lying between them. CDR3 protein: CASPFPSTDTQYF. The CDR3 bases are TGTGCCAGCCCCTTCCCGAGCACAGATACGCAGTATTTT.

A few counts support this clone. This rearrangement joins TRBV23-1 to TRBJ1-1, with a weak D call TRBD1 (6 bases). TRBV23-1 falls under the ORF class, with uncertain function. V was shortened by 5 bases and J by 6 bases, with 13 bases between the two germline ends. The CDR3 sequence is 13 residues long. Here the CDR3 reads CASSSHRVAEAFF. CDR3 bases: TGCGCCAGCAGTTCGCACAGGGTCGCTGAAGCTTTCTTT.

This clone was observed a single time. V gene TRBV19 combines with J gene TRBJ1-5, with no clear D. The germline V and J ends were trimmed by 2 bases and 3 bases, with 8 bases remaining between them. Germline V gene lookup returns CDR1 LNHDA and CDR2 SQIVND (reference sequence). The CDR3 covers 14 residues. The CDR3 reads CASSIQTVNQPQHF. CDR3 nucleotides: TGTGCCAGTAGTATACAAACAGTCAATCAGCCCCAGCATTTT.

This rearrangement joins TRBV5-4 to TRBJ2-5, with D perhaps TRBD2 (5 bases). V dropped 4 bases and J dropped 5 bases, with 15 bases sitting between them. The CDR3 spans 14 residues. Per germline, CDR1 SGHNT and CDR2 YYREEE (reference sequence). CDR3 nucleotides: TGTGCCAGCAGCCCGGCCGGGGAAGGTGAGACCCAGTACTTC. This gives the protein CASSPAGEGETQYF.

The chain carries TRBV10-3 and TRBJ1-6, with 12 bases fitting TRBD1. With V trimmed by 6 bases and J by 8 bases, 5 bases remained unmatched. In germline, CDR1 is ENHRY, CDR2 SYGVKD. The CDR3 consists of 15 residues. The CDR3 loop reads CAISARDRGHSPLHF. For the CDR3, the DNA is TGTGCCATCAGCGCCAGGGACAGGGGGCATTCACCCCTCCACTTT.

The rearrangement uses TRBV28 and TRBJ2-1; D unresolved. V gave up 5 bases and J gave up 8 bases, with 7 bases separating them. The CDR3 has 11 amino acids. From germline, CDR1 is MDHEN and CDR2 SYDVKM. The CDR3 nucleotides are TGTGCCAGCAGTCCTCGAGATGAGCAGTTCTTC. Amino acids: CASSPRDEQFF.

The V gene is TRBV11-1, the J gene TRBJ1-1; 7 bases align to TRBD1. Germline V gene data show CDR1 as SGHAT and CDR2 as FQDESV (reference sequence). V was pared by 5 bases and J by 0 bases, with 0 bases of the junction left unmatched. The CDR3 spans 13 residues. CDR3 amino acids: CASSRGLNTEAFF. The CDR3 nucleotides read TGTGCCAGCAGCAGGGGGCTGAACACTGAAGCTTTCTTT.

This chain connects TRBV2 to TRBJ2-1; 11 bases are a match to TRBD2. The junction had 7 bases not matched to a gene; V was cut back by 6 bases and J by 6 bases. CDR1 and CDR2 (germline): SNHLY, FYNNEI. The CDR3 covers 15 residues. CDR3 sequence (DNA): TGTGCCAGCAGCCTGCAGACTAGCGGGATCAATGAGCAGTTCTTC. This encodes CASSLQTSGINEQFF.

The chain joins TRBV27 to TRBJ2-3, with 12 bases aligning to TRBD1. Germline V gene data show CDR1 as MNHEY and CDR2 as SMNVEV (reference sequence). Trimming at V came to 6 bases and at J to 3 bases, leaving 13 bases not matched to a gene. This CDR3 comprises 18 residues. The CDR3 sequence: CASRAGTGGSGWTDTQYF. The CDR3, as DNA: TGTGCCAGCAGAGCCGGGACAGGGGGCTCGGGTTGGACAGATACGCAGTATTTT.

The chain links TRBV5-1 to TRBJ2-1, with TRBD2 matching 9 bases. The CDR3 covers 15 residues. Germline-derived CDR1 and CDR2 are SGHRS and YFSETQ. Losses at the gene ends were 4 bases for V and 3 bases for J; bases not matched to a gene: 5. CDR3 residues: CASSPIAGDYNEQFF. CDR3 DNA sequence: TGCGCCAGCAGCCCAATAGCGGGGGACTACAATGAGCAGTTCTTC.

J is TRBJ2-1 and V is TRBV24-1; perhaps TRBD1 as D (6 bases). Germline values: CDR1 KGHDR, CDR2 SFDVKD. This CDR3 is built from 15 residues. Trimming shortened V by 7 bases and J by 5 bases, and 17 bases separated the two germline ends. The CDR3 sequence is CATSQRTGFDNEQFF. The CDR3 nucleotides read TGTGCCACCAGCCAGAGAACAGGGTTCGACAATGAGCAGTTCTTC.

The V and J genes are TRBV3-1 (or the pseudogene TRBV3-2) and TRBJ1-2; TRBD1 aligns across 9 bases. The CDR3 extends over 13 amino acids. The germline CDR1 and CDR2 sequences are LGHDT and YNNKEL (reference sequence). V trimming: 3 bases; J trimming: 6 bases; junction bases outside the gene matches: 2. CDR3 coding DNA: TGTGCCAGCAGCCATACAGGGGGCGATGGCTACACCTTC. This gives the protein CASSHTGGDGYTF.

The chain combines TRBV29-1 with TRBJ1-1; perhaps TRBD1 as D (6 bases). Trimming shortened V by 4 bases and J by 2 bases, and 11 bases separated the two germline ends. Germline V lookup: CDR1 SQVTM, CDR2 ANQGSEA. The CDR3 totals 13 residues. The DNA for the CDR3 is TGCAGCGTTGCCAGGGGAAGAAACACTGAAGCTTTCTTT. Translating it yields CSVARGRNTEAFF.

This clone is a singleton in its sample. The V and J genes are TRBV7-8 and TRBJ2-7; D might be TRBD1 (5 bases). This CDR3 has 12 residues. From germline, CDR1 is SGHVS and CDR2 FQNEAQ. V gave up 10 bases and J gave up 3 bases, with 13 bases separating them. This CDR3 is CAIKTVNYEQYV. The DNA of the CDR3 is TGTGCCATAAAGACAGTCAACTACGAGCAGTACGTC.

The V gene is TRBV3-1 (or the pseudogene TRBV3-2), the J gene TRBJ1-1, with 7 bases fitting TRBD1. Germline lookup yields CDR1 LGHDT and CDR2 YNNKEL (reference sequence). Trimming cost V 3 bases and J 2 bases; bases outside gene matches: 6. This CDR3 spans 15 amino acids. CDR3 sequence reads: CASSQMGQPNTEAFF. DNA for the CDR3: TGTGCCAGCAGCCAGATGGGACAGCCAAACACTGAAGCTTTCTTT.

The table lists this clone with a count of one. V usage is TRBV5-4 and J usage is TRBJ2-7; D possibly corresponds to TRBD2 (5 bases). CDR1 and CDR2 (germline): SGHNT, YYREEE (reference sequence). The CDR3 is 14 residues long. Trimming stripped 0 bases from V and 3 bases from J, with 10 bases between. The CDR3 coding sequence is TGTGCCAGCAGCTTGGGACTATCCAACTACGAGCAGTACGTC. This sequence encodes CASSLGLSNYEQYV.

The chain uses TRBV18 and TRBJ2-1, with D maybe TRBD1 (5 bases). The CDR3 runs to 17 residues. V dropped 0 bases and J dropped 1 base, with 13 bases sitting between them. The germline V gene has CDR1 KGHSH and CDR2 LQKENI. This CDR3 reads CASSPPSSGLSYNEQFF. The CDR3 DNA is TGTGCCAGCTCACCACCTTCCTCAGGGCTATCCTACAATGAGCAGTTCTTC.